The 23 T cell receptor beta chains presented below share a single source sample, sequenced in a study of shared T cell receptors in the human thymus. Produced via immunoSEQ multiplex PCR; TCRdb's table is partial and in-frame only. Of some 720,000 clones in the sample, 88% were seen once. These same records also appear under a second study, on human thymus T cells.

Source material: thymocytes. The receptors shown here come from a boy less than two years old with a congenital heart defect.

The chain uses TRBV2 and TRBJ1-2, with D possibly being TRBD1 (6 bases). V was clipped by 4 bases and J by 4 bases, with 19 bases between them. Germline V gives CDR1 SNHLY, CDR2 FYNNEI. The CDR3 spans 16 residues. The CDR3 DNA is TGTGCCAGCAGTGTGGCAGGGGCCCCGGTAGGCTATGGCTACACCTTC. Translating gives CASSVAGAPVGYGYTF.

The chain couples TRBV13 to TRBJ2-5, with 13 bases identical to TRBD2. CDR1 is PRHDT and CDR2 is FYEKMQ in the germline V gene (reference sequence). The CDR3 covers 18 residues. The ends lost 5 bases at V and 1 base at J; junction bases unmatched: 10. CDR3 bases: TGTGCCAGCAGCCGCGGACTAGCGGGAGACACCTTCCAAGAGACCCAGTACTTC. Translating it yields CASSRGLAGDTFQETQYF.

V gene TRBV4-3 combines with J gene TRBJ1-1; TRBD1 agrees at 7 bases. The CDR3 has 15 residues. Losses at the gene ends were 0 bases for V and 4 bases for J; bases not matched to a gene: 5. CDR1 is LGHNA, CDR2 YSLEER, per germline. In DNA, the CDR3 is TGCGCCAGCAGCCAAGAAGACAGGGCGGGCACTGAAGCTTTCTTT. Protein: CASSQEDRAGTEAFF.

The chain employs TRBV10-3 and TRBJ2-4; 7 nucleotides match TRBD2. This CDR3 is built from 18 residues. V gave up 0 bases and J gave up 0 bases; unmatched junction bases: 8. Germline loops: CDR1 ENHRY, CDR2 SYGVKD. The DNA of the CDR3 is TGTGCCATCAGTGAGTCTGAGGGGAGGGGACCAGCCAAAAACATTCAGTACTTC. It codes for CAISESEGRGPAKNIQYF.

The chain links TRBV23-1 to TRBJ2-7; D might be TRBD1 (6 bases). TRBV23-1 is designated an ORF whose function remains uncertain. The CDR3 extends over 13 amino acids. Trimming cost V 9 bases and J 2 bases, with 14 bases left between them. Here the CDR3 reads CASDQGRTYEQYF. Here the CDR3 DNA reads TGCGCCAGTGACCAGGGGCGTACCTACGAGCAGTACTTC.

In nucleotides, the CDR3 is TGTGCCAGCAGCCAGCGGGTAGCAGCCTACGAGCAGTACTTC. Protein sequence: CASSQRVAAYEQYF. V usage is TRBV27 and J usage is TRBJ2-7; perhaps TRBD2 as D (6 bases). Trimming took off 6 bases at V and 2 bases at J, with 14 bases between the two ends. The CDR3 loop spans 14 amino acids. Germline CDR1 is MNHEY and CDR2 is SMNVEV (reference sequence).

The rearrangement joins TRBV27 to TRBJ2-7, with 9 bases that match TRBD2. Germline CDR1 MNHEY, CDR2 SMNVEV (reference sequence). The CDR3 length is 14 residues. V was pared by 3 bases and J by 6 bases, with 6 bases of the junction left unmatched. As DNA, the CDR3 is TGTGCCAGCAGTTTCTGGAGCGGGAGGCGCGAGCAGTACTTC. Translating it yields CASSFWSGRREQYF.

The CDR3 sequence is CSARRTGQQDTQYF. The DNA of the CDR3 is TGCAGCGCGAGGCGGACAGGGCAGCAAGATACGCAGTATTTT. This chain uses TRBV29-1 with TRBJ2-3; 8 bases map to TRBD1. With V trimmed by 7 bases and J by 5 bases, 11 bases remained unmatched. CDR3 size: 14 residues. CDR1 is SQVTM and CDR2 is ANQGSEA in the germline V gene.

Points on this clone: The junction does not match germline at one end; this may be a read error. The chain employs TRBV6-4 and TRBJ1-2; D call uncertain. CDR1 is MRHNA, CDR2 SNTAGT, per germline. This CDR3 comprises 12 residues. Here the CDR3 reads CASSDRSGGYPF. As DNA, the CDR3 is TGTGCCAGCAGTGACCGCTCGGGTGGCTACCCCTTC.

The rearrangement joins TRBV19 to TRBJ2-1; 13 nucleotides agree with TRBD2. V was pared by 6 bases and J by 0 bases, with 8 bases of the junction left unmatched. Germline V lookup: CDR1 LNHDA, CDR2 SQIVND (reference sequence). The CDR3 has 18 residues. The CDR3 DNA is TGTGCCAGTAGCTTACCGGGACTAGCGGGGAGCTCCTACAATGAGCAGTTCTTC. Translated, it gives CASSLPGLAGSSYNEQFF.

Remarks on this clone: At the DNA level, this CDR3 is encoded by other sequences in the same sample as well. The chain links TRBV5-6 to TRBJ2-1; TRBD1 agrees at 7 bases. V lost 5 bases and J lost 4; bases outside the gene matches: 9. Germline V lookup: CDR1 SGHDT, CDR2 YYEEEE. CDR3 length: 15 amino acids. CDR3 protein: CASRPDRAGYNEQFF. CDR3 nucleotides: TGTGCCAGCAGACCCGACAGGGCGGGTTACAATGAGCAGTTCTTC.

This clone turned up a few times. The J gene is TRBJ2-2, the V gene TRBV27, with 8 positions matching TRBD1. Germline CDR1 and CDR2: MNHEY and SMNVEV (reference sequence). The CDR3 spans 16 residues. The junction had 8 bases not matched to a gene; V was cut back by 2 bases and J by 6 bases. This chain's CDR3 is CASSLDRQGKAGELFF. CDR3 sequence (DNA): TGTGCCAGCAGTTTAGATAGACAGGGGAAGGCCGGGGAGCTGTTTTTT.

The chain is built from TRBV29-1 and TRBJ2-2; tentative D call: TRBD2 (6 bases). The CDR3 covers 13 residues. V was pared by 6 bases and J by 0 bases, with 8 bases between. Germline assignment: CDR1 SQVTM and CDR2 ANQGSEA. Here the CDR3 reads CSVSGPNTGELFF. CDR3 DNA: TGCAGCGTGAGCGGGCCGAACACCGGGGAGCTGTTTTTT.

V is TRBV5-1 and J is TRBJ2-5, with D perhaps matching TRBD2 (5 bases). V dropped 0 bases and J dropped 1 base, with 10 bases sitting between them. From germline, CDR1 is SGHRS and CDR2 YFSETQ. This CDR3 is built from 15 residues. The CDR3 reads CASSLASSPQETQYF. DNA for the CDR3: TGCGCCAGCAGCTTGGCCTCTAGCCCCCAAGAGACCCAGTACTTC.

This chain uses TRBV7-3 with TRBJ2-7; no clear D. Germline assignment: CDR1 SGHTA and CDR2 FQGTGA. The CDR3 is 13 amino acids. The germline V and J ends were trimmed by 4 bases and 7 bases, with 14 bases remaining between them. CDR3 region: CASSSRHLEEQYF. Written as DNA, the CDR3 is TGTGCCAGCAGCTCAAGACACCTGGAAGAGCAGTACTTC.

The V gene is TRBV4-2, the J gene TRBJ1-1; 11 nucleotides align to TRBD1. Germline V gives CDR1 LGHNA, CDR2 YNFKEQ. The CDR3 spans 18 residues. Germline trimming cut 2 bases from V and 0 bases from J; bases unmatched to any gene: 8. The CDR3 nucleotides read TGTGCCAGCAGCCAACCTTGGGACAGGGGGGGGATGAACACTGAAGCTTTCTTT. It yields the protein CASSQPWDRGGMNTEAFF.

V gene TRBV25-1 combines with J gene TRBJ1-2; TRBD1 matches at 9 bases. There are 16 residues in the CDR3. V trimming: 3 bases; J trimming: 2 bases; junction bases outside the gene matches: 7. CDR1 and CDR2 (germline): MGHDK, SYGVNS. The CDR3: CASSDPDRGGNYGYTF. The CDR3 coding sequence is TGTGCCAGCAGTGATCCGGACAGGGGAGGGAACTATGGCTACACCTTC.

The table lists this clone with a count of one. The J gene is TRBJ2-7, the V gene TRBV4-3, with 9 bases that match TRBD2. CDR3 size: 18 residues. Losses at the gene ends were 2 bases for V and 5 bases for J; bases not matched to a gene: 16. Looked up from germline, CDR1 is LGHNA and CDR2 is YSLEER. In DNA form, the CDR3 reads TGCGCCAGCAGCCAATACGCTAGCGGGGACCTCGGTGGCCACGAGCAGTACTTC. Amino acids: CASSQYASGDLGGHEQYF.

The V gene is TRBV7-9, the J gene TRBJ2-2; TRBD2 matches at 12 bases. The CDR3 contains 17 residues. Germline lookup yields CDR1 SEHNR and CDR2 FQNEAQ (reference sequence). Trimming cost V 7 bases and J 3 bases; bases outside gene matches: 9. CDR3 bases: TGTGCCAGCAACCTGACTAGCGGGAGTCTGGACACCGGGGAGCTGTTTTTT. This gives the protein CASNLTSGSLDTGELFF.

Points on this clone: At one end, the junction sequence differs from germline, possibly due to a read error. This chain's CDR3 is CASRMTSVCIF. The CDR3 coding sequence is TGTGCCAGCAGGATGACTAGCGTCTGCATCTTC. This rearrangement joins TRBV2 to TRBJ2-1; 8 positions match TRBD2. The CDR3 is 11 amino acids. Per germline, CDR1 SNHLY and CDR2 FYNNEI.

The rearrangement joins TRBV9 to TRBJ2-3; D might be TRBD2 (7 bases). From germline, CDR1 is SGDLS and CDR2 YYNGEE. The germline V and J ends were trimmed by 3 bases and 5 bases, with 19 bases remaining between them. The CDR3 has 16 residues. As DNA, the CDR3 is TGTGCCAGCAGCGCCGATCGGGGGGCTTCCGGAGATACGCAGTATTTT. It translates to CASSADRGASGDTQYF.

The chain is built from TRBV12-5 and TRBJ2-7; D is possibly TRBD1 (6 bases). In germline, CDR1 is LGHNT, CDR2 FRNRAP. V shed 3 bases and J shed 3 bases, with 21 bases lying between them. The CDR3 is 17 amino acids. CDR3 in DNA: TGTGCTAGTGGTTTTGCGGCCCAAGGACAGATATTCTACGAGCAGTACTTC. Translation gives CASGFAAQGQIFYEQYF. Looking up the rest from reference TRBV12-5 and TRBJ2-7 gives the full variable domain: DARVTQTPRHKVTEMGQEVTMRCQPILGHNTVFWYRQTMMQGLELLAYFRNRAPLDDSGMPKDRFSAEMPDATLATLKIQPSEPRDSAVYFCASGFAAQGQIFYEQYFGPGTRLTVT.

The chain employs TRBV6-5 and TRBJ2-1, with 9 nucleotides matching TRBD2. After removal of 0 bases from V and 8 bases from J, the junction contained 8 bases not matched to a gene. Germline-derived CDR1 and CDR2 are MNHEY and SVGAGI. The CDR3 covers 16 residues. The CDR3, as DNA: TGTGCCAGCAGTTACTCCCGACTAGCGGCGGTCGATGAGCAGTTCTTC. Translated: CASSYSRLAAVDEQFF.